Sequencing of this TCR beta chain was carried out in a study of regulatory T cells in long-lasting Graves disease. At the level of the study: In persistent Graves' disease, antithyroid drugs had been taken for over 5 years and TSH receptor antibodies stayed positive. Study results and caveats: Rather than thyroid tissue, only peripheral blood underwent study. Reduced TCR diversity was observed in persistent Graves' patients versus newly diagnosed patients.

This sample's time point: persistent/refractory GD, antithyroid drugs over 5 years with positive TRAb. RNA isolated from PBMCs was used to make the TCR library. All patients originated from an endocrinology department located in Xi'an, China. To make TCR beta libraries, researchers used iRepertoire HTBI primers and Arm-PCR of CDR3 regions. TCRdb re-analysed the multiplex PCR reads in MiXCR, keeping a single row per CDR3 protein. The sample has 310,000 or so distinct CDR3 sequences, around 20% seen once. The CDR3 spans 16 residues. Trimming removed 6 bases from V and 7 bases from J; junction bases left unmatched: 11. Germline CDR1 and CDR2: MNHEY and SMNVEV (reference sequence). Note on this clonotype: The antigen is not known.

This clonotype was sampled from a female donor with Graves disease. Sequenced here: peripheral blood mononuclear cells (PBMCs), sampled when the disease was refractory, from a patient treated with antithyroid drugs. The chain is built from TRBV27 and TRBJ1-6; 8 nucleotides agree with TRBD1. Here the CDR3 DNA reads TGTGCCAGCAGGCTCCTTGGGACAGGTTCGAATTCACCCCTCCACTTT. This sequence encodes CASRLLGTGSNSPLHF.